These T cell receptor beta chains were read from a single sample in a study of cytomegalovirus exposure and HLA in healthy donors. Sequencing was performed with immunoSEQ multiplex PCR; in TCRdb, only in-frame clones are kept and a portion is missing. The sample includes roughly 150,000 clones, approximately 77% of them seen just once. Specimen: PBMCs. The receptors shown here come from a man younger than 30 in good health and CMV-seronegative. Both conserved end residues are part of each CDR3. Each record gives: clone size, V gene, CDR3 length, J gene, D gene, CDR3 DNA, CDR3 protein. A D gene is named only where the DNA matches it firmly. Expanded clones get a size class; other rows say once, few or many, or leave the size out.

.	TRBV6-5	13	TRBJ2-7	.	TGTGCCAGCAGAAGCTCTCAGGGTTACGAGCAGTACTTC	CASRSSQGYEQYF
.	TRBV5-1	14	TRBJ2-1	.	TGCGCCAGCAGCTTGGCCGGGAGTGTCGGTGAGCAGTTCTTC	CASSLAGSVGEQFF
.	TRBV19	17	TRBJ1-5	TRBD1	TGTGCCAGTAGAATGGGACAGGGGGCAAGGGGCAATCAGCCCCAGCATTTT	CASRMGQGARGNQPQHF
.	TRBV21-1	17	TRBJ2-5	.	TGTGCCAGCATCCCGCAGGAGACTAGCGGGAGTAGGGAGACCCAGTACTTC	CASIPQETSGSRETQYF
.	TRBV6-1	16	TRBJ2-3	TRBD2	TGTGCCAGCAGTGACCCAAAGCGGGAGGGGCTGCATACGCAGTATTTT	CASSDPKREGLHTQYF
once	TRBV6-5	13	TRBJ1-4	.	TGTGCCAGCAGCATGGACAGCAATGAAAAACTGTTTTTT	CASSMDSNEKLFF
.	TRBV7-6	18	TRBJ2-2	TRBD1	TGTGCCAGCAGCTTAGAAGGTTTGGGACAGGCGAGCACCGGGGAGCTGTTTTTT	CASSLEGLGQASTGELFF
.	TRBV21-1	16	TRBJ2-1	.	TGTGCCAGCAGCAAAGATGGCCTAGCCACGTACAATGAGCAGTTCTTC	CASSKDGLATYNEQFF
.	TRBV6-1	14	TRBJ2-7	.	TGTGCCAGCAGTGACTTCCAGGGGGGCTTCGAGCAGTACTTC	CASSDFQGGFEQYF
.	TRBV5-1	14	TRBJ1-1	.	TGCGCCAGCACCACTGATGGGCCCCCCACTGAAGCTTTCTTT	CASTTDGPPTEAFF
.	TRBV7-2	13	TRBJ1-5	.	TGTGCCAGCAGCTTGTCCCACCAGCAGCCCCAGCATTTT	CASSLSHQQPQHF
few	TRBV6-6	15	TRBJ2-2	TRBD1	TGTGCCAGCAGTAGGACAGGCCATTCCACCGGGGAGCTGTTTTTT	CASSRTGHSTGELFF
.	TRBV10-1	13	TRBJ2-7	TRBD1	TGCGCCAGCAGTCGGGACAGATGGCACGAGCAGTACTTC	CASSRDRWHEQYF
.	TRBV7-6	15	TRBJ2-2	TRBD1	TGTGCCAGCAGCGTACAGGACAGGGCGGCCGGGGAGCTGTTTTTT	CASSVQDRAAGELFF
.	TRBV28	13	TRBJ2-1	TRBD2	TGTGCCACCAGCGGACTAGCGGACAATGAGCAGTTCTTC	CATSGLADNEQFF
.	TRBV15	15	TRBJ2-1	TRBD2	TGTGCCACCGCCAATGTTCTAGCGGGAGCCAGTGAGCAGTTCTTC	CATANVLAGASEQFF
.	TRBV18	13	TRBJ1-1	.	TGTGCCAGCTCACCAGAGAGGGTTGGTGAAGCTTTCTTT	CASSPERVGEAFF
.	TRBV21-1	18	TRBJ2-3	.	TGTGCCAGCAGCAATTGGGGACTAGCGGGTCTCCGCACAGATACGCAGTATTTT	CASSNWGLAGLRTDTQYF
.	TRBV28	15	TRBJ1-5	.	TGTGCCAGCAGTCCCCCCGGGGGTGGCAATCAGCCCCAGCATTTT	CASSPPGGGNQPQHF
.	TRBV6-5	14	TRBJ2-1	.	TGTGCCAGCAGTGAACAACTAGAAAAGGATGAGCAGTTCTTC	CASSEQLEKDEQFF
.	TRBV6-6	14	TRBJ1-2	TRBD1	TGTGCCAGCCGAATGGGACAGGGGGACTATGGCTACACCTTC	CASRMGQGDYGYTF
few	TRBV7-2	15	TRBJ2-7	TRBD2	TGTGCCAGCAGCTTAGTTAGCGGGAGTTCCTACGAGCAGTACTTC	CASSLVSGSSYEQYF
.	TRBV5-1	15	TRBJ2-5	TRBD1	TGCGCCAGCAGCCCCCGGGACAGGGATCAAGAGACCCAGTACTTC	CASSPRDRDQETQYF
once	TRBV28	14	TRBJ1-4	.	TGTGCCAGCACCCCAAGGGTCAGGGGTGAAAAACTGTTTTTT	CASTPRVRGEKLFF
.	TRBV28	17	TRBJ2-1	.	TGTGCCAGCAGTTCTCCCCGCCCCCAGGAGTACAATGAGGGGCAGTTCTTC	CASSSPRPQEYNEGQFF
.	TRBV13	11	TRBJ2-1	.	TGTGCCAGCAGCCGGAGAGGGGAGCAGTTCTTC	CASSRRGEQFF
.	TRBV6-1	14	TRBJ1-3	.	TGTGCCACCGAATTGGGGGGCTCTGGAAACACCATATATTTT	CATELGGSGNTIYF
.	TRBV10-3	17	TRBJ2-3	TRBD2	TGTGCCATCAGTGGGGGGGGAGGGTACCGTTCCACAGATACGCAGTATTTT	CAISGGGGYRSTDTQYF
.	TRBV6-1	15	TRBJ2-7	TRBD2	TGTGCCAGCAGTGAATTGGGGGGGAATGCTTACGAGCAGTACTTC	CASSELGGNAYEQYF
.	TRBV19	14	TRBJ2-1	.	TGTGCCAGTAGTATAGGACTATTGGGCAATGAGCAGTTCTTC	CASSIGLLGNEQFF
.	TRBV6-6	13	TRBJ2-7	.	TGTGCCAGCAGTTACGGGCTAACCTACGAGCAGTACTTC	CASSYGLTYEQYF
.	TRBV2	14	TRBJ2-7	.	TGTGCCAGCAGTGAAGGGACAGCCCGGCACGAGCAGTACTTC	CASSEGTARHEQYF
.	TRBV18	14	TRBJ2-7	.	TGTGCCAGCTCACCAAATCAGGGGTCCTACGAGCAGTACTTC	CASSPNQGSYEQYF
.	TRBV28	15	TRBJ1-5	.	TGTGCCAGCAGTTTATTGACATCGGGCAATCAGCCCCAGCATTTT	CASSLLTSGNQPQHF
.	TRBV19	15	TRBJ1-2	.	TGTGCCAGTTCCGGTGCCCCCCTGGGCACCTATGGCTACACCTTC	CASSGAPLGTYGYTF
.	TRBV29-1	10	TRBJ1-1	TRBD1	TGCAGCGCCCACCAGGGGGTCGCTTTCTTT	CSAHQGVAFF
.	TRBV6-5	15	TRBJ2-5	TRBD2	TGTGCCAGCAGCCGACTAGCGGGAGGGCCGGAGACCCAGTACTTC	CASSRLAGGPETQYF
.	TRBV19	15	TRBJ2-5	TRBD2	TGTGCCAGTACGGGACTAGCGGGGACCCAGGGGGCCCAGTACTTC	CASTGLAGTQGAQYF
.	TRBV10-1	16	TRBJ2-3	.	TGCGCCAGCAGTGAGTCGCCCCAGCGGCACATAGATACGCAGTATTTT	CASSESPQRHIDTQYF
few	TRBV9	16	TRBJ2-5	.	TGTGCCAGCAGCGTAGGCGGCAGTGCCCTTTCGGAGACCCAGTACTTC	CASSVGGSALSETQYF
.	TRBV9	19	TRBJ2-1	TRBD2	TGTGCCAGCAGCGAGGGACTAGCGGGTACCTCCCCTACTGGCAATGAGCAGTTCTTC	CASSEGLAGTSPTGNEQFF
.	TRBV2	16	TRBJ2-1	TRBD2	TGTGCCAGCAGTGCTAGCGGGAGGCGGTCTTACAATGAGCAGTTCTTC	CASSASGRRSYNEQFF
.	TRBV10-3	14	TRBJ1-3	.	TGTGCCATCAAGGAGGGGACCGATGGAAACACCATATATTTT	CAIKEGTDGNTIYF
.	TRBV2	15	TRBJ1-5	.	TGTGCCGTATCGCTCGAGTCCGGTAGCAATCAGCCCCAGCATTTT	CAVSLESGSNQPQHF
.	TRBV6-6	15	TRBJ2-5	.	TGTGCCAGCAGAGGCGCCTTCGGAGGGCAAGAGACCCAGTACTTC	CASRGAFGGQETQYF
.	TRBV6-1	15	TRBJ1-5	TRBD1	TGTGCCAGCAGCCCCACGACAGGGGGAGCTCAGCCCCAGCATTTT	CASSPTTGGAQPQHF
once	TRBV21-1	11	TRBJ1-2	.	TGTGCCAGCAATCCGAGCTATGGCTACACCTTC	CASNPSYGYTF
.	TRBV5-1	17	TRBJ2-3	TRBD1	TGCGCCAGCAGCCCCTCCGGGACAGCCTCTAGCACAGATACGCAGTATTTT	CASSPSGTASSTDTQYF